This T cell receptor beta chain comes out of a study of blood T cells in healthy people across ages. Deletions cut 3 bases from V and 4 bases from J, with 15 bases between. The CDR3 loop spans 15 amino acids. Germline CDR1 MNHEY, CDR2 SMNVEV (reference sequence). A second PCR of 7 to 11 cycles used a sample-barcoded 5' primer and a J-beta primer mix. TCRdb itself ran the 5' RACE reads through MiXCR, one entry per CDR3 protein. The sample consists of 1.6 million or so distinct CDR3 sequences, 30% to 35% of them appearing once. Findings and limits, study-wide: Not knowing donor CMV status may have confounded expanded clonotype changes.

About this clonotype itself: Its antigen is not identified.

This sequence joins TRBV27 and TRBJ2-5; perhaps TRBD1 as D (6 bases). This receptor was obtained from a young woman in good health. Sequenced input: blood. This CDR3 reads CASSLVGAMIETQYF. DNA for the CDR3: TGTGCCAGCAGTTTGGTGGGGGCTATGATAGAGACCCAGTACTTC.